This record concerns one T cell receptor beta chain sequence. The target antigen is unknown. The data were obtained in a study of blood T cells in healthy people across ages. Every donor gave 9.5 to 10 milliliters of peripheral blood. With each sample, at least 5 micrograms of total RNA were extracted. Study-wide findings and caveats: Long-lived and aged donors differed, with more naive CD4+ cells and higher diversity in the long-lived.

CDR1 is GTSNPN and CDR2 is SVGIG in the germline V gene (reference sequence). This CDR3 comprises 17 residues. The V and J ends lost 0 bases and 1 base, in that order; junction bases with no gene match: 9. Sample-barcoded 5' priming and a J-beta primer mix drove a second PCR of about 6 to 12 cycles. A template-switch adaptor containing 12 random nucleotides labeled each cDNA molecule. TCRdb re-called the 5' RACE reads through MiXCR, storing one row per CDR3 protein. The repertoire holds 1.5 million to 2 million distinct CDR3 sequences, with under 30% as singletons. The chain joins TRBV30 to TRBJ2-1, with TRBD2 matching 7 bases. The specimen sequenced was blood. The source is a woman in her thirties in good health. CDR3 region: CAWSVTWGGSSYNEQFF. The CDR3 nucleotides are TGTGCCTGGAGTGTAACGTGGGGCGGGAGTTCCTACAATGAGCAGTTCTTC. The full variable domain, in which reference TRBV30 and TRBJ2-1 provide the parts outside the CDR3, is SQTIHQWPATLVQPVGSPLSLECTVEGTSNPNLYWYRQAAGRGLQLLFYSVGIGQISSEVPQNLSASRPQDRQFILSSKKLLLSDSGFYLCAWSVTWGGSSYNEQFFGPGTRLTVL.